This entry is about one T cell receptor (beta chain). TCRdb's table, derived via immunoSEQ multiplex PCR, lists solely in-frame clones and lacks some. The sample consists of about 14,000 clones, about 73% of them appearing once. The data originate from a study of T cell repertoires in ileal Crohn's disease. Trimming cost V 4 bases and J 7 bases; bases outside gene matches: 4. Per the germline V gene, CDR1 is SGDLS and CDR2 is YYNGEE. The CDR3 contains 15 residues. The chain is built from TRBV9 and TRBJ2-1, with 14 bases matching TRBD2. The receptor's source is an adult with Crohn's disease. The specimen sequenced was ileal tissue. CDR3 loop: CASSRLAGGLNEQFF. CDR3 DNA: TGTGCCAGCAGCAGACTAGCGGGGGGGTTAAATGAGCAGTTCTTC.